These 29 T cell receptor beta chains came from one sample sequenced in a study of T-cell memory formation after mild COVID-19. From the 5' RACE reads, TCRdb called clonotypes with MiXCR, one entry per CDR3 protein. The sample has some 320,000 distinct CDR3 sequences, around 15% seen once. Material: PBMCs or a T cell subset sorted from them (not recorded which). These receptors were obtained from a man aged 18 to 30 who had mild COVID-19 (a few samples of this study predate the infection). Cell type and time point are not known.

This clonotype was recorded once. This chain connects TRBV2 to TRBJ1-2; unclear D gene. The CDR3 sequence is 15 residues long. V lost 6 bases and J 0 bases, leaving 14 bases between the germline ends. The V gene's germline CDR1 is SNHLY and CDR2 FYNNEI. DNA for the CDR3: TGTGCCAGCAGGGATGCAGATAATTCTAACTATGGCTACACCTTC. This encodes CASRDADNSNYGYTF.

This clonotype was seen a few times. The chain carries TRBV5-1 and TRBJ2-5; 9 nucleotides match TRBD1. The CDR3 covers 13 residues. Germline V CDR1 and CDR2: SGHRS, YFSETQ. V lost 5 bases to trimming and J lost 4 bases; unmatched junction nucleotides: 3. The CDR3 DNA is TGCGCCAGCAGGCGACAGGGGGGAGAGACCCAGTACTTC. Its translation: CASRRQGGETQYF.

The CDR3: CASSQDLGDFDYGYTF. CDR3 coding DNA: TGCGCCAGCAGCCAAGATCTGGGGGACTTTGACTATGGCTACACCTTC. The V and J genes are TRBV4-3 and TRBJ1-2, with a weak D call TRBD1 (5 bases). This CDR3 spans 16 amino acids. Trimming took 0 bases from V and 3 from J, leaving 14 bases between them. Germline assignment: CDR1 LGHNA and CDR2 YSLEER.

The rearrangement links TRBV10-3 to TRBJ1-6; TRBD1 is a possible D gene (6 bases). Trimming shortened V by 6 bases and J by 0 bases, and 9 bases separated the two germline ends. Germline lookup yields CDR1 ENHRY and CDR2 SYGVKD. There are 15 residues in the CDR3. The CDR3 DNA reads TGTGCCATCAGGGACAGCAGCTCCTATAATTCACCCCTCCACTTT. Its translation is CAIRDSSSYNSPLHF.

This clonotype was counted between two and nine times. V is TRBV6-2 or TRBV6-3 and J is TRBJ2-7; D gene uncertain. With 6 bases removed from V and 0 bases from J, the gap between germline ends came to 12 bases. The CDR3 length is 14 residues. Germline-derived CDR1 and CDR2 are MNHEY and SVGEGT. The CDR3 DNA is TGTGCCAGCAGGGTAGGCGGAAGCTCCTACGAGCAGTACTTC. It codes for CASRVGGSSYEQYF.

This chain connects TRBV4-3 to TRBJ2-2, with 10 bases identical to TRBD2. J lost 6 bases, V lost 2 bases, and 3 bases had no gene match. Germline CDR1 LGHNA, CDR2 YSLEER. The CDR3 runs to 15 residues. This CDR3 is CASSQFSGGPGELFF. For the CDR3, the DNA is TGCGCCAGCAGCCAATTTAGCGGGGGGCCCGGGGAGCTGTTTTTT.

A few counts support this clonotype. The chain employs TRBV12-3 or TRBV12-4 and TRBJ1-1; possibly TRBD1 for D (5 bases). V gave up 3 bases and J gave up 6 bases, with 11 bases separating them. This CDR3 has 13 amino acids. DNA for the CDR3: TGTGCCAGCAGTTTTAGTTGGGGCGCTGAAGCTTTCTTT. Amino acids: CASSFSWGAEAFF.

At least ten counts were recorded for this clonotype. The chain has TRBV12-3 or TRBV12-4 and TRBJ1-2; no definite D call. The CDR3 has 13 residues. The V end was cut by 3 bases, the J end by 4 bases, with 9 bases between. CDR3 loop: CASSLTEFYGYTF. Written as DNA, the CDR3 is TGTGCCAGCAGTTTGACGGAATTCTATGGCTACACCTTC.

The CDR3 spells CASSYGSSGELFF. CDR3 in DNA: TGTGCCAGCAGTTATGGGTCTTCCGGGGAGCTGTTTTTT. The chain joins TRBV6-2 or TRBV6-3 to TRBJ2-2; no definite D call. Germline-derived CDR1 and CDR2 are MNHEY and SVGEGT. Trimming took 3 bases from V and 6 from J, leaving 8 bases between them. CDR3 size: 13 residues.

The rearrangement joins TRBV10-3 to TRBJ1-1; D possibly corresponds to TRBD1 (6 bases). V gave up 6 bases and J gave up 1 base, with 6 bases separating them. CDR3 length: 12 residues. Germline V lookup: CDR1 ENHRY, CDR2 SYGVKD. In nucleotides, the CDR3 is TGTGCCATCAGGACAGGGAACACTGAAGCTTTCTTT. This gives the protein CAIRTGNTEAFF.

V gene TRBV6-2 or TRBV6-3 combines with J gene TRBJ1-5; TRBD1 aligns across 8 bases. V trimming: 1 base; J trimming: 3 bases; junction bases outside the gene matches: 5. CDR1 is MNHEY and CDR2 is SVGEGT in the germline V gene. This CDR3 spans 16 amino acids. CDR3 loop: CASSYYPDRANQPQHF. CDR3 DNA sequence: TGTGCCAGCAGTTACTACCCGGACAGGGCCAATCAGCCCCAGCATTTT.

J is TRBJ1-5 and V is TRBV6-2 or TRBV6-3; D remains ambiguous. Germline V lookup: CDR1 MNHEY, CDR2 SVGEGT. Trimming stripped 4 bases from V and 13 bases from J, with 11 bases between. The CDR3 covers 11 residues. Written as DNA, the CDR3 is TGTGCCAGCAGTTTCGGACCAGATCAGCATTTT. It encodes CASSFGPDQHF.

This clonotype turned up a few times. The rearrangement uses TRBV4-3 and TRBJ1-1; D not certain. Trimming took off 0 bases at V and 5 bases at J, with 13 bases between the two ends. The CDR3 sequence is 15 residues long. Looked up from germline, CDR1 is LGHNA and CDR2 is YSLEER. The CDR3 loop reads CASSQDLGKPTEAFF. As DNA, the CDR3 is TGCGCCAGCAGCCAAGACCTGGGGAAGCCGACTGAAGCTTTCTTT.

This sequence joins TRBV4-3 and TRBJ2-3, with 7 bases identical to TRBD1. Germline trimming cut 4 bases from V and 2 bases from J; bases unmatched to any gene: 12. Germline lookup yields CDR1 LGHNA and CDR2 YSLEER. The CDR3 covers 17 residues. The chain's CDR3 is CASSRRLTGVDTDTQYF. In DNA, the CDR3 is TGCGCCAGCAGCCGCCGGCTAACAGGGGTGGACACAGATACGCAGTATTTT.

The table lists this clonotype with a few counts. This chain uses TRBV12-3 or TRBV12-4 with TRBJ2-3; 11 bases map to TRBD2. V shed 5 bases, J shed 0 bases, and the junction held 10 bases outside the gene matches. CDR3 length: 18 residues. CDR3 in amino acids: CASSGPASGGMSTDTQYF. Here the CDR3 DNA reads TGTGCCAGCAGTGGGCCGGCTAGCGGGGGGATGAGCACAGATACGCAGTATTTT.

The chain links TRBV5-1 to TRBJ1-2; D might be TRBD1 (6 bases). V shed 7 bases and J shed 4 bases, with 14 bases lying between them. The CDR3 sequence is 13 residues long. The germline CDR1 and CDR2 sequences are SGHRS and YFSETQ. The CDR3 region is CASSPDRTYGYTF. The DNA for the CDR3 is TGCGCCAGCTCCCCCGACAGGACCTATGGCTACACCTTC. The variable domain in full, with the rest retrieved from reference TRBV5-1 and TRBJ1-2, is KAGVTQTPRYLIKTRGQQVTLSCSPISGHRSVSWYQQTPGQGLQFLFEYFSETQRNKGNFPGRFSGRQFSNSRSEMNVSTLELGDSALYLCASSPDRTYGYTFGSGTRLTVV.

The rearrangement links TRBV4-3 to TRBJ2-1; the match to TRBD2 covers 12 bases. The germline V gene has CDR1 LGHNA and CDR2 YSLEER. Germline trimming cut 1 base from V and 10 bases from J; bases unmatched to any gene: 8. The CDR3 runs to 16 residues. The CDR3 region is CASSQAPTSGRKEQFF. CDR3 DNA: TGCGCCAGCAGCCAAGCCCCGACTAGCGGGAGAAAGGAGCAGTTCTTC.

This clonotype was seen a few times. This rearrangement joins TRBV5-1 to TRBJ2-7; 7 bases line up with TRBD1. The germline V gene has CDR1 SGHRS and CDR2 YFSETQ. The CDR3 length is 14 residues. The ends lost 4 bases at V and 3 bases at J; junction bases unmatched: 7. The CDR3 sequence is CASSNNRGNYEQYF. CDR3 sequence (DNA): TGCGCCAGCAGCAACAACAGGGGTAACTACGAGCAGTACTTC.

This sequence joins TRBV4-1 and TRBJ2-3; perhaps TRBD2 as D (5 bases). CDR1 is MGHRA and CDR2 is YSYEKL in the germline V gene. Trimming stripped 4 bases from V and 1 base from J, with 15 bases between. The CDR3 spans 16 residues. CDR3 coding DNA: TGCGCCAGCAGCCCGGCGGGCCCGGAGGGCACAGATACGCAGTATTTT. This sequence encodes CASSPAGPEGTDTQYF.

This clonotype occurred a few times. The rearrangement joins TRBV5-1 to TRBJ1-2; possibly TRBD1 for D (5 bases). The length of the CDR3 is 14 residues. Trimming took off 7 bases at V and 0 bases at J, with 13 bases between the two ends. CDR1 is SGHRS and CDR2 is YFSETQ in the germline V gene. CDR3 region: CASRTSPSNYGYTF. In DNA form, the CDR3 reads TGCGCCAGCCGGACATCGCCCTCTAACTATGGCTACACCTTC. Full variable domain (remainder filled in from reference TRBV5-1 and TRBJ1-2): KAGVTQTPRYLIKTRGQQVTLSCSPISGHRSVSWYQQTPGQGLQFLFEYFSETQRNKGNFPGRFSGRQFSNSRSEMNVSTLELGDSALYLCASRTSPSNYGYTFGSGTRLTVV.

This sequence joins TRBV5-1 and TRBJ2-2; D is undetermined. The germline V and J ends were trimmed by 0 bases and 1 base, with 10 bases remaining between them. Looked up from germline, CDR1 is SGHRS and CDR2 is YFSETQ. The CDR3 has 16 residues. CDR3 loop: CASSLEQTLNTGELFF. Here the CDR3 DNA reads TGCGCCAGCAGCTTGGAACAGACCTTGAACACCGGGGAGCTGTTTTTT.

The rearrangement joins TRBV2 to TRBJ2-7, with no clear D. V was clipped by 5 bases and J by 10 bases, with 12 bases between them. The CDR3 is 11 amino acids. CDR1 is SNHLY, CDR2 FYNNEI, per germline. CDR3: CASSPTHFQYF. CDR3 in DNA: TGTGCCAGCAGTCCAACCCACTTCCAGTACTTC.

In nucleotides, the CDR3 is TGTGCCACCAGCAGAGACAAAGTGACCCAGTACTTC. This translates into CATSRDKVTQYF. The J gene is TRBJ2-5, the V gene TRBV15; D is undetermined. The CDR3 is made up of 12 amino acids. V was pared by 0 bases and J by 7 bases, with 6 bases between. Germline CDR1 LNHNV, CDR2 YYDKDF (reference sequence).

This chain joins TRBV6-5 and TRBJ1-3; D unclear. The germline V gene encodes CDR1 MNHEY and CDR2 SVGAGI. CDR3 length equals 15 residues. Trimming pared 6 bases from V and 1 base from J, leaving 13 bases between. The CDR3 is CASRPTFLSGNTIYF. The CDR3, as DNA: TGTGCCAGCAGACCGACATTCCTTTCTGGAAACACCATATATTTT.

This chain joins TRBV4-1 and TRBJ2-1; 8 nucleotides agree with TRBD1. Trimming took 8 bases from V and 6 from J; bases not matched to a gene: 0. Germline V gene sequence: CDR1 MGHRA, CDR2 YSYEKL. This CDR3 spans 11 amino acids. CDR3 loop: CASGTGNEQFF. The CDR3 nucleotides read TGCGCCAGCGGGACAGGCAATGAGCAGTTCTTC.

The V call is TRBV15, the J call TRBJ1-5; D gene unclear. The V end lost 1 base, the J end lost 0 bases, and 7 bases lay between the germline ends. Germline-derived CDR1 and CDR2 are LNHNV and YYDKDF (reference sequence). The CDR3 length is 15 residues. The CDR3 sequence is CATSRVGYSNQPQHF. In nucleotides, the CDR3 is TGTGCCACCAGCAGAGTCGGATATAGCAATCAGCCCCAGCATTTT.

The V call is TRBV6-2 or TRBV6-3, the J call TRBJ1-5; TRBD1 is a possible D gene (6 bases). V was trimmed by 6 bases and J by 9 bases, leaving 15 bases between them. The germline CDR1 and CDR2 sequences are MNHEY and SVGEGT. This CDR3 comprises 13 residues. The CDR3 region is CASRSDSSGPQHF. DNA of the CDR3: TGTGCCAGCAGATCGGACAGCTCCGGGCCCCAGCATTTT.

The table lists this clonotype with many counts. The J gene is TRBJ2-3, the V gene TRBV5-1, with a weak D call TRBD2 (7 bases). Germline lookup yields CDR1 SGHRS and CDR2 YFSETQ. There are 15 residues in the CDR3. V lost 3 bases, J lost 2 bases, and 13 bases lay in between. The CDR3: CASSSSGGHTDTQYF. CDR3 DNA sequence: TGCGCCAGCAGCTCTTCGGGGGGCCACACAGATACGCAGTATTTT.

The chain couples TRBV3-1 to TRBJ2-7; 7 bases line up with TRBD1. CDR1 is LGHDT and CDR2 is YNNKEL in the germline V gene (reference sequence). The CDR3 runs to 15 residues. J lost 6 bases, V lost 4 bases, and 12 bases had no gene match. DNA for the CDR3: TGTGCCAGCAGCCCCGACAGGGTGCGTTCAGCCGAGCAGTACGTC. This encodes CASSPDRVRSAEQYV.